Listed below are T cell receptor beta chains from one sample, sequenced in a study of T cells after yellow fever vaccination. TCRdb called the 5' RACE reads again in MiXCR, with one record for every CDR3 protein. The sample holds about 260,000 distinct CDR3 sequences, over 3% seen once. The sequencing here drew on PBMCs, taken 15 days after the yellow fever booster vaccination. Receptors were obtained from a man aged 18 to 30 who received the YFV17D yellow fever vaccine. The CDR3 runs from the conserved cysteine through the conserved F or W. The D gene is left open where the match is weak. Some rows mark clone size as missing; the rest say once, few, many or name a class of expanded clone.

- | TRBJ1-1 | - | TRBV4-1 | CASSHQGLGRLNTEAFF | TGCGCCAGCAGCCACCAGGGGTTAGGGCGGCTGAACACTGAAGCTTTCTTT
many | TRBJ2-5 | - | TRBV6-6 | CASSYSSSPETQYF | TGTGCCAGCAGTTACTCGTCTTCCCCGGAGACCCAGTACTTC
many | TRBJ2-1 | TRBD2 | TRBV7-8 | CASTVGGDEQFF | TGTGCCAGCACGGTTGGGGGGGATGAGCAGTTCTTC
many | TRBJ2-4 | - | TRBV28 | CASTYPGGAAKNIQYF | TGTGCCAGCACCTACCCTGGGGGGGCGGCCAAAAACATTCAGTACTTC
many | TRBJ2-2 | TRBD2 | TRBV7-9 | CASSYPGTSTGELFF | TGTGCCAGCAGCTACCCCGGGACTAGCACCGGGGAGCTGTTTTTT
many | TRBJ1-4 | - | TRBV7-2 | CASSLGGRNEKLFF | TGTGCCAGCAGCTTAGGGGGACGTAATGAAAAACTGTTTTTT
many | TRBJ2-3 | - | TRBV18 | CASSPSQTDTQYF | TGTGCCAGCTCACCATCCCAGACAGATACGCAGTATTTT
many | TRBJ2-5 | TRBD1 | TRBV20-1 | CSASKGAQETQYF | TGCAGTGCTAGTAAGGGGGCCCAAGAGACCCAGTACTTC
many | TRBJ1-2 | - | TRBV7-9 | CASITGEGYTF | TGTGCCAGCATCACCGGGGAAGGCTACACCTTC
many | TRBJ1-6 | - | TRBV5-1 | CASSLAKSVPWNSPLHF | TGCGCCAGCAGCTTGGCGAAGTCGGTACCCTGGAATTCACCCCTCCACTTT
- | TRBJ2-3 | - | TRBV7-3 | CASSLISADTQYF | TGTGCCAGCAGCCTAATCAGTGCAGATACGCAGTATTTT
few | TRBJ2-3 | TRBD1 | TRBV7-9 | CASSMGQGGEDTQYF | TGTGCCAGCAGCATGGGACAGGGAGGCGAAGATACGCAGTATTTT
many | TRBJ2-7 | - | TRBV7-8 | CASSSDGNYYEQYF | TGTGCCAGCAGCTCGGACGGCAACTATTACGAGCAGTACTTC
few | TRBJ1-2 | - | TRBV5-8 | CASSLGGSGLGFGYTF | TGTGCCAGCAGCTTGGGCGGGAGCGGATTGGGTTTTGGCTACACCTTC
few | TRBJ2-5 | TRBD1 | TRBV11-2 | CASRRQGMYETQYF | TGTGCCAGCAGAAGACAGGGGATGTATGAGACCCAGTACTTC
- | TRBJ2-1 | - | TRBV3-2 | CASSHLPPLGYNEQFF | TGTGCCAGCAGCCACCTACCCCCTCTCGGGTACAATGAGCAGTTCTTC
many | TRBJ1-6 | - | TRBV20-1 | CSAKTSRGSPLHF | TGCAGTGCCAAGACCTCAAGAGGATCACCCCTCCACTTT
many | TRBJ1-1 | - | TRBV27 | CASSPEGGHAFF | TGTGCCAGCAGCCCCGAGGGGGGGCATGCTTTCTTT
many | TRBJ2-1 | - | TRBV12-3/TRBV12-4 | CASSSSHREQFF | TGTGCCAGCAGTTCGTCCCACAGGGAGCAGTTCTTC
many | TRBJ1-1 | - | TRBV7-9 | CASSFTTSNTEAFF | TGTGCCAGCAGCTTCACCACGTCGAACACTGAAGCTTTCTTT
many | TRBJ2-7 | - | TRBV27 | CASSLSWGTPNSEQYF | TGTGCCAGCAGTTTATCGTGGGGGACTCCCAACTCCGAGCAGTACTTC
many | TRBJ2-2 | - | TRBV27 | CASGDRAGTGELFF | TGTGCCAGCGGGGACCGGGCGGGAACCGGGGAGCTGTTTTTT
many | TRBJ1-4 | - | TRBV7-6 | CASSLGRPNEEKLFF | TGTGCCAGCAGCTTAGGGCGGCCCAACGAAGAAAAACTGTTTTTT
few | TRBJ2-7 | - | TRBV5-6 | CASSFLEAEQYF | TGTGCCAGCAGCTTTTTAGAAGCGGAGCAGTACTTC